A selection of T cell receptor beta chains follows, all from one sample in a study of Ad26.COV2.S vaccination and SARS-CoV-2 variants. Sequencing was performed with immunoSEQ multiplex PCR; in TCRdb, only in-frame clones are kept and a portion is missing. Of about 420,000 clones listed, around 87% are singletons. The sample was peripheral blood, taken in a trial of Ad26.COV2.S vaccine versus placebo. Every receptor here comes from a person aged 18-65 years who received the Ad26.COV2.S COVID-19 vaccine or a placebo. Both conserved end residues are part of each CDR3. A D gene is named only where the DNA matches it firmly. Expanded clones are given a class, and other clones once, few, many or no size at all.

>.|TRBJ2-2|.|TRBV11-1
CASSLMGTGELFF
TGTGCCAGCAGCCTTATGGGGACCGGGGAGCTGTTTTTT
>.|TRBJ2-1|.|TRBV11-2
CASSPRLERYNEQFF
TGTGCCAGCAGCCCGAGACTAGAGAGGTACAATGAGCAGTTCTTC
>.|TRBJ1-1|TRBD1|TRBV30
CAWSRDRHTEAFF
TGTGCCTGGAGTCGGGACAGACACACTGAAGCTTTCTTT
>.|TRBJ1-1|.|TRBV18
CASSPSGNTEAFF
TGTGCCAGCTCCCCATCGGGGAACACTGAAGCTTTCTTT
>once|TRBJ2-3|.|TRBV23-1
CASSQCPGDTDTQYF
TGCGCCAGCAGTCAATGCCCAGGGGACACAGATACGCAGTATTTT
>.|TRBJ2-1|.|TRBV7-6
CASSLTPGQSSREQFF
TGTGCCAGCAGCTTGACACCGGGACAAAGCTCGCGGGAGCAGTTCTTC
>.|TRBJ1-2|.|TRBV3-1/TRBV3-2
CASSQAFRTAYYGYTF
TGTGCCAGCAGCCAAGCGTTTCGGACGGCGTACTATGGCTACACCTTC
>.|TRBJ2-7|.|TRBV19
CASSIGLGQEQYF
TGTGCCAGTAGTATCGGGTTGGGCCAAGAGCAGTACTTC
>.|TRBJ2-5|.|TRBV6-5
CASSRGLISQETQYF
TGTGCCAGCAGCCGGGGCCTGATCAGCCAAGAGACCCAGTACTTC
>once|TRBJ2-2|.|TRBV6-5
CASSRNTGELFF
TGTGCCAGCAGCCGGAACACCGGGGAGCTGTTTTTT
>.|TRBJ2-3|.|TRBV7-2
CASSLDYGRLPDTQYF
TGTGCCAGCAGCTTAGATTACGGCAGGTTGCCAGATACGCAGTATTTT
>.|TRBJ2-1|.|TRBV6-1
CASSETSLDRNNEQFF
TGTGCCAGCAGTGAAACGTCCCTGGACAGAAACAATGAGCAGTTCTTC
>.|TRBJ2-5|.|TRBV28
CASSFDRTRRETQYF
TGTGCCAGCAGTTTCGACAGGACCCGGCGGGAGACCCAGTACTTC
>.|TRBJ1-2|.|TRBV12-3/TRBV12-4
CASSRPNYGYTF
TGTGCCAGCAGTCGACCGAACTATGGCTACACCTTC
>.|TRBJ2-7|.|TRBV19
CASSIAWGTETSYEQYF
TGTGCCAGTAGTATAGCCTGGGGCACAGAAACCTCCTACGAGCAGTACTTC
>.|TRBJ1-2|.|TRBV11-2
CASSLFQGQSGYTF
TGTGCCAGCAGCTTATTCCAGGGGCAGAGTGGCTACACCTTC
>.|TRBJ2-6|.|TRBV5-5
CASSLTMTGTSGANVLTF
TGTGCCAGCAGCTTGACAATGACAGGAACCTCTGGGGCCAACGTCCTGACTTTC
>.|TRBJ1-2|.|TRBV4-1
CASSPDPGPVNYGYTF
TGCGCCAGCAGCCCAGATCCGGGACCGGTTAACTATGGCTACACCTTC
>.|TRBJ1-2|TRBD1|TRBV10-1
CASRAGGAYYGYTF
TGCGCCAGCAGAGCAGGGGGCGCGTACTATGGCTACACCTTC
>.|TRBJ2-2|.|TRBV18
CASSPRPSVDTGELFF
TGTGCCAGCTCACCCCGGCCTAGCGTTGACACCGGGGAGCTGTTTTTT
>.|TRBJ1-2|.|TRBV1
CTSSQESFWWGECTF
TGCACCAGCAGCCAAGAGTCGTTCTGGTGGGGTGAATGCACCTTC
>.|TRBJ2-5|.|TRBV5-6
CASSLVDQETQYF
TGTGCCAGCAGCTTGGTGGATCAAGAGACCCAGTACTTC
>few|TRBJ1-4|TRBD1|TRBV18
CASSPNRQGTNEKLFF
TGTGCCAGCTCACCCAACCGACAGGGTACTAATGAAAAACTGTTTTTT
>.|TRBJ2-7|TRBD1|TRBV4-1
CASSQRDSGSYEQYF
TGCGCCAGCAGCCAAAGGGACAGTGGCTCCTACGAGCAGTACTTC
>.|TRBJ1-1|.|TRBV30
CAWNPYTGGTEAFF
TGTGCCTGGAACCCGTACACCGGTGGGACTGAAGCTTTCTTT
>.|TRBJ1-2|.|TRBV27
CASSYRDPEAGYGYTF
TGTGCCAGCAGTTACAGGGATCCAGAGGCCGGATATGGCTACACCTTC